Listed below are T cell receptor beta chains from one sample, sequenced in a study of blood T cell repertoires in COVID-19. The data were produced by immunoSEQ multiplex PCR, yet TCRdb's version contains in-frame clones alone and is incomplete. This table has 25,000 to 35,000 clones, 91% appearing once. The sequenced material came from peripheral blood. These receptors came from a human donor with active COVID-19. The donor label of this sample is uncertain. Both conserved end residues are part of each CDR3. The D gene is left open where the match is weak. Rows may omit the clone size; those that give it use once, few, many or a size class.

clone size: .
J gene: TRBJ2-3
V gene: TRBV9
D gene: TRBD2
CDR3 protein: CASSEGTSGTDTQYF
CDR3 DNA: TGTGCCAGCAGCGAAGGGACTAGCGGCACAGATACGCAGTATTTT

clone size: .
J gene: TRBJ1-4
V gene: TRBV27
D gene: TRBD1
CDR3 protein: CASSTRRTGGTNEKLFF
CDR3 DNA: TGTGCCAGCAGTACTCGCCGGACAGGGGGAACTAATGAAAAACTGTTTTTT

clone size: once
J gene: TRBJ2-1
V gene: TRBV9
D gene: TRBD1
CDR3 protein: CASSAATGGYNEQFF
CDR3 DNA: TGTGCCAGCAGCGCCGCAACAGGGGGCTACAATGAGCAGTTCTTC

clone size: .
J gene: TRBJ2-3
V gene: TRBV11-3
D gene: TRBD2
CDR3 protein: CASSSRGTAQYF
CDR3 DNA: TGTGCCAGCAGCTCGCGGGGGACGGCGCAGTATTTT

clone size: .
J gene: TRBJ1-1
V gene: TRBV3-1/TRBV3-2
D gene: TRBD1
CDR3 protein: CASSEGTGNAEAFF
CDR3 DNA: TGTGCCAGCAGCGAGGGGACAGGGAACGCTGAAGCTTTCTTT

clone size: once
J gene: TRBJ2-7
V gene: TRBV4-2
D gene: TRBD1
CDR3 protein: CASSREDRANEQYF
CDR3 DNA: TGTGCCAGCAGCCGAGAGGACAGGGCAAACGAGCAGTACTTC

clone size: .
J gene: TRBJ2-2
V gene: TRBV3-1/TRBV3-2
D gene: TRBD2
CDR3 protein: CASSHSGLAGGLKAGELFF
CDR3 DNA: TGTGCCAGCAGCCACAGCGGACTAGCGGGGGGGTTAAAGGCCGGGGAGCTGTTTTTT

clone size: .
J gene: TRBJ2-7
V gene: TRBV7-2
D gene: TRBD2
CDR3 protein: CASSLSPRRTSGPQYF
CDR3 DNA: TGTGCCAGCAGCTTATCGCCACGCCGGACTAGCGGCCCACAGTACTTC

clone size: .
J gene: TRBJ2-1
V gene: TRBV7-3
D gene: TRBD2
CDR3 protein: CASSIGLAGYSDEQFF
CDR3 DNA: TGTGCCAGCAGCATCGGGCTAGCGGGATACAGCGATGAGCAGTTCTTC

clone size: .
J gene: TRBJ2-2
V gene: TRBV7-3
D gene: .
CDR3 protein: CASSREATGELFF
CDR3 DNA: TGTGCCAGCAGCCGGGAAGCAACCGGGGAGCTGTTTTTT

clone size: .
J gene: TRBJ2-1
V gene: TRBV10-1
D gene: TRBD2
CDR3 protein: CASSEPGLAALNEQFF
CDR3 DNA: TGCGCCAGCAGTGAGCCGGGACTAGCTGCTCTCAATGAGCAGTTCTTC

clone size: .
J gene: TRBJ2-2
V gene: TRBV20-1
D gene: .
CDR3 protein: CSASQGGGELFF
CDR3 DNA: TGCAGTGCTAGTCAGGGTGGCGGGGAGCTGTTTTTT

clone size: .
J gene: TRBJ2-3
V gene: TRBV5-1
D gene: .
CDR3 protein: CASSLGQDTDTQYF
CDR3 DNA: TGCGCCAGCAGCTTGGGGCAGGACACAGATACGCAGTATTTT

clone size: .
J gene: TRBJ2-4
V gene: TRBV2
D gene: TRBD2
CDR3 protein: CASSSGTSVSSFKNIQYF
CDR3 DNA: TGTGCCAGCAGTTCCGGGACTAGCGTGTCTAGTTTCAAAAACATTCAGTACTTC

clone size: .
J gene: TRBJ1-4
V gene: TRBV27
D gene: .
CDR3 protein: CASSWQIGEKLFF
CDR3 DNA: TGTGCCAGCAGTTGGCAGATCGGGGAAAAACTGTTTTTT

clone size: .
J gene: TRBJ2-4
V gene: TRBV9
D gene: .
CDR3 protein: CASSVAQGNIQYF
CDR3 DNA: TGTGCCAGCAGCGTAGCCCAGGGAAACATTCAGTACTTC